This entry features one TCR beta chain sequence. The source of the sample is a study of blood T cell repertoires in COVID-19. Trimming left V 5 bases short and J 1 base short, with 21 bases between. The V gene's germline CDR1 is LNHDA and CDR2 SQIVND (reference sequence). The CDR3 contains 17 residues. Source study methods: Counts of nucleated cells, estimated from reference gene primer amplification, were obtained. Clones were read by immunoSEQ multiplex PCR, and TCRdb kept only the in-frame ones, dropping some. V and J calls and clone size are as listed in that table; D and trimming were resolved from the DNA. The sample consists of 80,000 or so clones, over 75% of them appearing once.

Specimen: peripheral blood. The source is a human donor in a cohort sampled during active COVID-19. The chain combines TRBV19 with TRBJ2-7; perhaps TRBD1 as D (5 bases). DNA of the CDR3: TGTGCCAGTAGTCTCCTTAGGGGCAAGGTGAGGTCCTACGAGCAGTACTTC. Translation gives CASSLLRGKVRSYEQYF.